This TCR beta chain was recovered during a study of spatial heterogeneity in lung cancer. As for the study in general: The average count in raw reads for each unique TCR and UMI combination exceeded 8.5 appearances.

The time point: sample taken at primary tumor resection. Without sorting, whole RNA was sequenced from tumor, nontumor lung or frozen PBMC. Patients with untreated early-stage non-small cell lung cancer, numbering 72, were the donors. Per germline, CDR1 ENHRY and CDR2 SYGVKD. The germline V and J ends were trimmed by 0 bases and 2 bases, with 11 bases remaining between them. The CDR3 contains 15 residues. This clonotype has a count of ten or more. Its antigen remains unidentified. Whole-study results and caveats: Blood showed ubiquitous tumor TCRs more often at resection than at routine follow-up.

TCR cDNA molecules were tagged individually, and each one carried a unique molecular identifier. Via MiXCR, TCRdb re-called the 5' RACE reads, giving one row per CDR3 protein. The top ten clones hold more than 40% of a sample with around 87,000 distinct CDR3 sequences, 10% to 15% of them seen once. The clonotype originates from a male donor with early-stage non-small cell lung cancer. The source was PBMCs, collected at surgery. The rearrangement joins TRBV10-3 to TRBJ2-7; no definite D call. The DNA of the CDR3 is TGTGCCATCAGTGAGTCGACAAGCGTGGCCTACGAGCAGTACTTC. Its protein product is CAISESTSVAYEQYF.